This T cell receptor beta chain was sequenced for a study of cytomegalovirus exposure and HLA in healthy donors listed by TCRdb under 2017. For the study in its entirety: According to an earlier analysis of 587 of the donors, 150 million to 200 million T cells yielded some 110 million unique TCR beta sequences and 276 Gb of sequence data. An early release that covered about 600 HLA-typed donors contained approximately 320 gigabases of sequencing data and tens of millions of unique TCR sequences. Of the 398 genotyped donors, over 65% fell in the genetic ancestry cluster associated with self-reported Caucasian donors. The study was designed to test whether signatures of past pathogen exposure could be identified by cataloging public T cell receptors. The study profiled the T cell repertoires of under 850 subjects by immunosequencing and related them to cytomegalovirus serostatus. In addition to the first cohort of around 670 subjects, a separate validation cohort of 130 or so different subjects was used. The study combined high-throughput TCR immunosequencing, statistical association of individual TCRs with disease status, and machine learning to predict cytomegalovirus infection status. A later analysis re-analyzed previously published TCR beta repertoires from several hundred donors and added high-resolution HLA genotyping to study TCR occurrence patterns. Rather than drawing on any new phenotypic data, the later analysis identified candidate immune exposures from TCR beta sequences and the way those sequences occurred across donors. An earlier analysis of 500 to 650 of the donors applied high-throughput TCR beta sequencing to assess whether each TCR beta V gene segment acted as functional or pseudogenic. Donor age, sex, ethnicity and CMV serostatus were collected together with the repertoire data. Genome-wide SNP genotypes for about 60% of the 666 donors were used in a later genetic analysis, which treated that subset as a discovery cohort. Every repertoire in the discovery cohort had been generated on one and the same sequencing platform. HLA typing covered class I and class II loci at four-digit resolution. Typing coverage varied by locus: roughly 629-640 donors for A, B, C, DRB1 and DQB1; approximately 500 for DQA1; about 590 for DPA1; roughly 450 for DPB1. Roughly 5 DR-DQ haplotypes were handled as single units for association and clustering, since linkage in the cohort was strong. Among 300 to 500 genotyped donors of the cohort, an average of around 220,000 unique TCR beta nucleotide sequences was sequenced per donor, of which approximately 18% were non-productive. The investigation overall reported the following: Assigning TCR associations to individual alleles was difficult when HLA alleles, especially DR and DQ, strongly co-occurred. For the cohort, immune exposure information was limited to CMV serostatus. Roughly uniform sequencing depth across donors was assumed in presence/absence analyses, although this assumption may not hold. In a later analysis, TCR association rates were found to vary across HLA loci, with the most associated TCRs seen for DRB1 alleles and the fewest for HLA-C alleles. Most CMV-associated TCR beta chains appeared to be HLA-restricted in a later analysis, and the HLA associations seemed to be driven largely by CMV exposure. Most TCR sequences were seen in very few donors, while some public TCRs were found in many individuals. Because some donors lacked HLA typing at each locus, the association tests relied only on the typed subset. Because counts were too low, seventeen rarely observed V segments, including chromosome 9 orphons, were excluded from the earlier analysis of some 540 of the donors. The authors suggested that the approach could potentially be generalized to other disease states and immunological phenotypes. The study listed 150 to 200 TCR beta chains as associated with cytomegalovirus. In this cohort, only TCR beta chains were sequenced, and detectable features were limited by the absence of alpha or paired-chain data. In a later genetic analysis, fewer N-insertions in productive TCRs were reported among donors in an Asian-associated ancestry cluster than the 666-donor mean. Correlated functional status among segregating V segments might reflect linkage disequilibrium, but an unknown experimental factor could not be ruled out. The sequencing pipeline was judged likely to have produced a cluster of highly shared sequence variants as a technical artifact. In both the original and validation cohorts, the classifier was reported to diagnose cytomegalovirus status with high specificity and sensitivity. A further reported finding was that TCR beta sequences accurately predicted the HLA-A and HLA-B alleles for most subjects in the first cohort. In an earlier analysis of over 550 of the donors, most TCR beta V segments were observed in productive rearrangements about 90% or about 30% of the time, broadly matching IMGT annotations. In a later analysis, several top co-occurrence clusters were reported to appear linked to parvovirus B19, influenza, CMV and Epstein-Barr virus. Some IMGT-functional V segments, including TRBV6-2 and TRBV6-3, could not be told apart with the 87-base-pair reads, so those segments were excluded. A later analysis associated 15,000 or so TCR beta sequences with specific HLA alleles at a false discovery rate of 0.05. In vitro tests confirmed that a few of the cytomegalovirus-associated TCR beta chains recognize cytomegalovirus antigens. A later genetic analysis associated a missense DCLRE1C variant with V-gene and J-gene trimming of TCR beta chains, and an independent cohort replicated the association. In a later analysis, HLA-associated TCR beta chains were found to be more clonally expanded and to have lower generation probabilities than equally common non-associated chains.

The receptor library was made with the immunoSEQ multiplex PCR assay. A mixture of 60 forward primers for TCR Vbeta segments and 13 reverse primers for TCR Jbeta segments was used in the multiplex PCR. The CDR3 region of rearranged TCR beta genes was amplified from genomic DNA by a multiplex PCR assay. Amplified TCR beta libraries were sequenced as 87-base-pair reads on the Illumina HiSeq System. The original methods were these. A later analysis counted approximately 74 million unique TCR beta chains across the approximately 700 repertoires, and 10 million to 12 million of these chains were shared by at least two donors. To remove PCR and sequencing errors, raw reads were error-corrected and collapsed into unique sequences using a nearest-neighbor algorithm that merged closely related sequences. To assign V, D and J gene segments, CDR3 sequences were aligned to IMGT reference sequences. For a sequence to be retained, a match of at least six nucleotides was required to both a V gene segment and a J gene segment. A rearrangement counted as productive if the CDR3 had no stop codons and remained in frame with V and J, and every other rearrangement counted as non-productive. CDR3 was defined according to IMGT convention as the region running from the second conserved V-encoded cysteine to the conserved J-encoded phenylalanine. The earlier analysis of some 580 of the donors excluded any sequence lacking an unambiguous match to a single V gene segment. In an earlier analysis of approximately 550 of the donors, V segments were called functional above 56.7% productive rearrangements and were called segregating when the between-donor standard deviation exceeded 5%. To diagnose cytomegalovirus status from the catalog of TCR beta chain sequences, a statistical classification framework was built. V and J gene assignment, in a later analysis, came from comparing TCR nucleotide sequences with IMGT/GENE-DB human TR gene sequences. Using the TCRdist pipeline, a later analysis assigned CDR3 sequences along with most-parsimonious VDJ recombination scenarios. In a later analysis, every TCR beta chain was defined by the combination of its CDR3 amino acid sequence and its V-gene family, and reads without a unique V-gene family were dropped. To address suspected cross-contamination and a sequencing artifact, a later analysis removed approximately 590 highly shared, low-generation-probability nucleotide sequences. In a later analysis, a clonal expansion index was calculated for each public chain from normalized within-repertoire ranks of inferred template counts. Generation probabilities in a later analysis came from a VDJ recombination model fitted to out-of-frame rearrangements, and those results were checked against IGoR. In a later analysis, hypergeometric tests were used to score TCR-TCR, TCR-HLA and TCR-CMV co-occurrence, with a repertoire-size bias correction applied to TCR pairs. False discovery rates were estimated in a later analysis by permuting HLA or CMV assignments 20 times. A later analysis grouped co-occurring TCRs with DBSCAN, adding TCRdist sequence similarity when clustering within HLA-allele-positive subsets. For co-occurrence clustering, repertoires with fewer than 30,000 or more than 120,000 public chains were excluded, along with roughly 5 repertoires with anomalous nucleotide sharing. The clones in this table, taken by TCRdb from immuneACCESS, are in-frame only. Not every clone is retained; where verified, under half of the shortfall comes from an unresolved V gene, and the cause of the rest is unknown. From that table come the V and J calls and clone size; the DNA was used to work out D and trimming. The sample has tens of thousands of clones on record, roughly 75% of them singletons. The top ten clonotypes cover more than 3.5% of the sample.

This clone was seen more than once but under ten times. There is no known antigen for this receptor. It has no much larger one-base neighbor in the sample; base qualities were not kept. Including cysteine and phenylalanine, the CDR3 has 14 amino acids. Left in the record is the CDR3 DNA by itself, 42 bases read in frame from the first base. Based on the germline V gene, the CDR1 and CDR2 sequences are SGHTA and FQGTGA. V drops 4 bases and J drops 0 bases, leaving 9 bases in between. The cohort consisted of 600 to 750 healthy bone marrow donors. All cohort members were sampled while nominally healthy, although unrecorded immune exposures were likely present. The donor tested CMV seronegative and was one of the 352 seronegative cohort members. Each donor provided a peripheral blood sample, and peripheral blood mononuclear cells were used for TCR beta sequencing. The Qiagen DNeasy Blood Extraction Kit was used to extract genomic DNA from the blood cell samples.

This TCR came from a man between 60 and 75 years old in good health and CMV-seronegative. Sequencing used PBMCs. This receptor chain uses TRBV7-3 and TRBJ2-5; no confident D gene assignment can be made. The base sequence is TGTGCCAGCAGCTCCCCCTCGGACCAAGAGACCCAGTACTTC. This encodes CASSSPSDQETQYF.